This TCR beta chain came from a study of cytomegalovirus exposure and HLA in healthy donors. Study overall: Around 180 million T cells yielded 117 million unique TCR beta sequences, as an earlier analysis found. Study outcomes and limitations: What a later analysis showed was that several of the most significant clusters appeared linked to common viral pathogens. Earlier analysis looked at TCR beta V segments, and most were productive about 90% or about 30% of the time.

On this clone itself: Its antigen is still unknown.

The PCR had 60 Vbeta and 13 Jbeta primers. This table comes from immunoSEQ multiplex PCR, and its TCRdb copy is limited to in-frame clones, with some not included. The sample includes roughly 120,000 clones, 77% of them seen just once. The CDR3 loop spans 20 amino acids. Germline lookup yields CDR1 MNHNS and CDR2 SASEGT. V shed 4 bases, J shed 8 bases, and the junction held 21 bases outside the gene matches. Unrecorded immune exposure was likely among donors, who were nominally healthy when sampled. What was sequenced was PBMCs. The receptor was derived from a man between 18 and 35 years old in good health and CMV-seropositive. The chain recombines TRBV6-1 with TRBJ2-1; 12 bases are a match to TRBD2. DNA of the CDR3: TGTGCCAGCAGTGCTCTGGGCTCCCTAGCGGGAGGGCCTGGGGGTCATGAGCAGTTCTTC. Translation: CASSALGSLAGGPGGHEQFF.